This record concerns one TCR beta chain sequence. V was trimmed by 0 bases and J by 10 bases, leaving 19 bases between them. This CDR3 has 15 residues. The germline V gene has CDR1 SGHRS and CDR2 YFSETQ. Authors' analysis steps: The authors estimated nucleated cell counts from reference gene primer amplification. Sequencing used immunoSEQ multiplex PCR; TCRdb keeps in-frame clones, though not all of them. That table is the source of V, J and clone size, and D and trimming were worked out from the DNA. The table lists about 440,000 clones, 80% to 90% of them singletons. These data come from a study of blood T cell repertoires in COVID-19.

The chain has TRBV5-1 and TRBJ1-1; tentatively, D is TRBD1 (6 bases). Sequenced sample: peripheral blood. The receptor was isolated from a woman in her thirties with acute or convalescent COVID-19. CDR3 protein: CASSLDGWAGVAAFF. DNA of the CDR3: TGCGCCAGCAGCTTGGACGGATGGGCAGGGGTAGCAGCTTTCTTT.